This entry concerns a single T cell receptor (beta chain). Its antigen specificity is not known. One base away there is no much larger clone; base qualities are not given. Deep-resolution immunoSEQ TCR-beta sequencing was performed on DNA from uncultured naive and memory CD4+ T cells. As for the original processing: Preprocessing removed nonproductive sequences and CDR3s not starting with C, not ending with F or W, or shorter than 7 amino acids. Cultured and uncultured naive and memory CD4+ repertoires were searched for previously identified spike- and CEF-reactive CDR3s. CDR3 homology was measured as pairwise Levenshtein distance, computed with the stringdist R package after trimming three terminal residues from each end. TCRdb took over this immuneACCESS table, retaining in-frame rearrangements with V and J assigned. Such tables are incomplete; in checked studies, under half of the missing clones stem from an unresolved V gene, and the remainder is unexplained. That table is the source of V, J and clone size, and D and trimming were worked out from the DNA. The sample profile shows around 54,000 clones; roughly nine tenths of them were found once. In total, the top ten clones hold about 0.4% of the sample.

The data were taken from a study of CD4 T cells in relation to SARS-CoV-2 and coronaviruses (dated by TCRdb to about 2021). A note on the overall study: Across all 12 patients in the full convalescent cohort, ages ranged from 21 to 72 years, with a median of 38. Of the 12 convalescent patients, 8 were male and 4 were female, and two of the subjects were Hispanic. Using patient-derived lymphoblastoid cell lines, the shared crossreactive spike epitopes were mapped to their HLA restriction. Memory CD4+ T cell crossreactivity between SARS-CoV-2 and common cold coronavirus spike proteins was assessed at the TCR clonotype level in the study. The Adaptive Biotechnologies TCR-sequencing kit was used to sequence samples from three pre-COVID donors and the naive versus memory experiments, whereas other data were Illumina-based. A different TCR-beta assay, based on Illumina, was used to sequence expansion assays from other donors in the study.

The research as a whole found: Small numbers of patients and of tested TCRs were a limitation of the study. No donor contributed both pre-pandemic and post-infection samples, which limited tracing the source of pre-existing responses. Naive versus memory sequencing indicated that memory recall responses, rather than primary responses primed during culture, are detected by the assay. Crossreactive clones showed significantly weaker SARS-CoV-2-driven expansion than monoreactive clones, consistent with antigenic imprinting. Memory CD4+ clonotypes crossrecognizing SARS-CoV-2 and at least one common cold coronavirus spike were found in 55% to 70% of donors. Because the crossreactivity analysis focused on spike protein, crossreactivity against other viral proteins was not assessed.

The germline V gene supplies CDR1 MNHEY and CDR2 SVGAGI. V sheds 2 bases and J sheds 0 bases, leaving 5 bases between their ends. There are 14 amino acids in the CDR3, from cysteine to phenylalanine inclusive. Of the read, only the CDR3 DNA is kept; its 42 bases are in frame from base 1. Naive and memory CD4+ T cells were separated from cryopreserved PBMCs through CD4 enrichment, which was followed by EasySep naive CD4+ T cell enrichment. Ficoll-Paque PLUS gradient centrifugation was used to isolate PBMCs from either whole blood or leukapheresis product. The PBMCs went either fresh into the expansion assay or into cryopreservation at -140 degrees C. The QIAamp Micro DNA Kit was used to extract genomic DNA from the CD4+ T cells.

This TCR was recovered from an adult with COVID-19. The rearranged chain carries TRBV6-5 and TRBJ1-3; the D gene remains uncertain. Input material: naive CD4+ T cells from PBMCs. The cell subset or site label for this specimen denotes: naive CD4+ T cells isolated by negative enrichment. The CDR3 reads CASSYRSSGNTIYF. The DNA sequence reads TGTGCCAGCAGTTACCGGAGCTCTGGAAACACCATATATTTT.